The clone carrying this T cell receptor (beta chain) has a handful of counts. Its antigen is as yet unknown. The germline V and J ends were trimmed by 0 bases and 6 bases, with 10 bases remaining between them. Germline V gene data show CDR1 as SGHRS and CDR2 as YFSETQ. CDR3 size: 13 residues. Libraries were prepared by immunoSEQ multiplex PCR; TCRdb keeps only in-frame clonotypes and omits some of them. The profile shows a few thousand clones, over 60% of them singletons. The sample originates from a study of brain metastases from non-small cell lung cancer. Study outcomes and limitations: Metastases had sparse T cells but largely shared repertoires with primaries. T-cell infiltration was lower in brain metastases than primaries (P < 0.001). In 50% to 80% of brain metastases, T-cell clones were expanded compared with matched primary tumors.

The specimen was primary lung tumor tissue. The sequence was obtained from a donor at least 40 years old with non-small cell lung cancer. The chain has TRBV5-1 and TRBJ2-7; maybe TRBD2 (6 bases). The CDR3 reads CASSLGFGGEQYV. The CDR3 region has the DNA TGCGCCAGCAGCTTGGGATTCGGGGGCGAGCAGTACGTC.